This T cell receptor beta chain came from a study of cytomegalovirus exposure and HLA in healthy donors (dated by TCRdb to about 2017). In the study overall: In an earlier analysis of approximately 640 of the donors, around 300 Gb of sequence data and approximately 120 million unique TCR beta sequences from roughly 190 million T cells were reported. An early release that covered about 600 HLA-typed donors contained about 300 gigabases of sequencing data and 70 million to 100 million unique TCR sequences. Using immunosequencing, the study profiled T cell repertoires from around 670 subjects and related those repertoires to cytomegalovirus serostatus. The study combined high-throughput TCR immunosequencing, statistical association of individual TCRs with disease status, and machine learning to predict cytomegalovirus infection status. A later analysis re-analyzed previously published TCR beta repertoires from roughly 690 donors and added high-resolution HLA genotyping to study TCR occurrence patterns. The study was designed to test whether signatures of past pathogen exposure could be identified by cataloging public T cell receptors. A separate validation cohort of about 110 different subjects was used in addition to the roughly 670-subject first cohort. All discovery cohort repertoires had been generated using a single sequencing platform. Of the 300 to 500 genotyped donors, 81% were placed in the genetic ancestry cluster associated with self-reported Caucasian donors. Both class I and class II loci were covered by HLA typing, at four-digit resolution. The number of typed donors differed by locus: about 629-640 for A, B, C, DRB1 and DQB1; 500 to 550 for DQA1; fewer than 610 for DPA1; and 400 to 480 for DPB1. Among almost 400 genotyped donors of the cohort, an average of approximately 230,000 unique TCR beta nucleotide sequences were sequenced per donor, roughly 18% of them non-productive. A later genetic analysis used genome-wide SNP genotypes for about 55% of the 666 donors, treating that subset as a discovery cohort. Rather than drawing on any new phenotypic data, the later analysis identified candidate immune exposures from TCR beta sequences and the way those sequences occurred across donors. Donor age, sex, ethnicity and CMV serostatus were compiled together with the repertoire data. An earlier analysis of around 540 of the donors applied high-throughput TCR beta sequencing to assess whether each TCR beta V gene segment acted as functional or pseudogenic. Roughly five DR-DQ haplotypes were handled as single units for association and clustering because linkage in the cohort was strong. Summary of the overall study and its limitations: The sequencing pipeline was judged likely to have produced a cluster of highly shared sequence variants as a technical artifact. In vitro tests confirmed that a few of the cytomegalovirus-associated TCR beta chains recognize cytomegalovirus antigens. The classifier was reported to diagnose cytomegalovirus status with high specificity and sensitivity in both the original cohort and the validation cohort. Roughly uniform sequencing depth across donors was assumed in presence/absence analyses, although this assumption may not hold. In a later analysis, HLA-associated TCR beta chains showed more clonal expansion and lower generation probabilities than non-associated chains that were equally common. The cohort was sequenced for TCR beta chains only, and without alpha or paired-chain data the features that could be detected were limited. Assigning TCR associations to individual alleles was difficult when HLA alleles, especially DR and DQ, strongly co-occurred. Immune exposure information for the cohort was limited to CMV serostatus. Across donors, most TCR sequences were observed very rarely, whereas some public TCRs were present in many individuals. In a later genetic analysis, a missense DCLRE1C variant was associated with V-gene and J-gene trimming of TCR beta chains, and the association was replicated in an independent cohort. In the study, some 160 TCR beta chains were listed as associated with cytomegalovirus. A further reported finding was that TCR beta sequences accurately predicted the HLA-A and HLA-B alleles for most subjects in the first cohort. Because HLA typing was unavailable for some donors at each locus, only the typed subset was used in association tests. In a later analysis, TCR association rates were found to vary across HLA loci, with the most associated TCRs seen for DRB1 alleles and the fewest for HLA-C alleles. Correlated functional status among segregating V segments might reflect linkage disequilibrium, but an unknown experimental factor could not be ruled out. Because the 87-base-pair reads could not distinguish some IMGT-functional V segments, including TRBV6-2 and TRBV6-3, those segments were excluded. Specific HLA alleles were associated with 15,000 to 20,000 TCR beta sequences at a false discovery rate of 0.05 in a later analysis. According to a later analysis, parvovirus B19, influenza, CMV and Epstein-Barr virus appeared linked to several top co-occurrence clusters. According to the authors, the approach could potentially be generalized to other disease states and immunological phenotypes. Compared with the approximately 710-donor mean, donors in an Asian-associated ancestry cluster had fewer N-insertions in productive TCRs, according to a later genetic analysis. According to a later analysis, most CMV-associated TCR beta chains appeared to be HLA-restricted, and the HLA associations seemed to be driven largely by CMV exposure. The earlier analysis of some 560 of the donors excluded roughly 17 rarely observed V segments, including chromosome 9 orphons, because counts were too low. An earlier analysis of approximately 570 of the donors showed that most TCR beta V segments appeared in productive rearrangements either about 87% or about 30% of the time, which broadly matched IMGT annotations.

A remark on this clone: The specificity of this receptor is unknown.

Trimming costs V 0 bases and J 3 bases, and their ends lie 12 bases apart. Reading from cysteine to phenylalanine, the CDR3 counts 15 amino acids. Only the CDR3 DNA stays, 45 bases, in frame from base 1. The germline V gene sets CDR1 to SGHDT and CDR2 to YYEEEE. In total, roughly 670 healthy bone marrow donors made up the cohort. All cohort members were sampled while nominally healthy, although unrecorded immune exposures were likely present. The donor was CMV seronegative and was included in the group of about 400 seronegative cohort members. A peripheral blood sample was collected from each donor, and TCR beta sequencing was performed on peripheral blood mononuclear cells. The Qiagen DNeasy Blood Extraction Kit was used to extract genomic DNA from the blood cell samples. Libraries were made using the immunoSEQ multiplex PCR assay. A mixture of 60 forward primers for TCR Vbeta segments and 13 reverse primers for TCR Jbeta segments was used in the multiplex PCR. The CDR3 region of rearranged TCR beta genes was amplified from genomic DNA by a multiplex PCR assay. Amplified TCR beta libraries were sequenced as 87-base-pair reads on the Illumina HiSeq System. The source study handled its data this way. A later analysis tallied around 87 million unique TCR beta chains across the 666 repertoires, and around 9.9 million of those chains were shared by two or more donors. Raw reads were error-corrected and collapsed into unique sequences by a nearest-neighbor algorithm in which closely related sequences were merged to remove PCR and sequencing errors. To assign V, D and J gene segments, CDR3 sequences were aligned to IMGT reference sequences. Each retained sequence needed at least a six-nucleotide match to both a V gene segment and a J gene segment. Rearrangements were called productive when the CDR3 lacked stop codons and stayed in frame with V and J; all others were non-productive. CDR3 was defined according to IMGT convention as the region running from the second conserved V-encoded cysteine to the conserved J-encoded phenylalanine. In an earlier analysis of 550 to 650 of the donors, sequences lacking an unambiguous match to a single V gene segment were excluded. In an earlier analysis of approximately 590 of the donors, a V segment was called functional when productive rearrangements were above 56.7%, and segregating when the standard deviation between donors exceeded 5%. A statistical classification framework was built for diagnosing cytomegalovirus status from the catalog of TCR beta chain sequences. A later analysis assigned V and J genes by comparing TCR nucleotide sequences with IMGT/GENE-DB human TR gene sequences. Using the TCRdist pipeline, a later analysis assigned CDR3 sequences along with most-parsimonious VDJ recombination scenarios. In a later analysis, each TCR beta chain was defined by its CDR3 amino acid sequence together with its V-gene family, and reads lacking a unique V-gene family were excluded. In a later analysis, 500 to 700 highly shared, low-generation-probability nucleotide sequences were removed to address suspected cross-contamination and a sequencing artifact. In a later analysis, a clonal expansion index was calculated for each public chain from normalized within-repertoire ranks of inferred template counts. A later analysis computed generation probabilities with a VDJ recombination model fitted to out-of-frame rearrangements, and checked the results against IGoR. In a later analysis, TCR-TCR, TCR-HLA and TCR-CMV co-occurrence was scored with hypergeometric tests, and a repertoire-size bias correction was applied to TCR pairs. To estimate false discovery rates, a later analysis permuted the HLA or CMV assignments 20 times. In a later analysis, co-occurring TCRs were grouped using DBSCAN, with TCRdist sequence similarity added in when clustering inside HLA-allele-positive subsets. Co-occurrence clustering excluded repertoires with fewer than 30,000 or more than 120,000 public chains, plus five with anomalous nucleotide sharing. In its TCRdb copy, this immuneACCESS table keeps in-frame sequences only and misses some clones. Where compared with another copy, unresolved V genes explain less than half of these, and the others have no known cause. D and trimming were read from the DNA, whereas the V and J calls and clone size are those reported in that table. Per the sample table, the count is about 72,000 clones. The ten top clones hold 2.5% to 3% of the sample.

The rearranged chain carries TRBV5-6 and TRBJ1-1; the D gene lacks a confident call. The TCR sequence derives from a man between 40 and 49 years old in good health and CMV-seronegative. The material sequenced was PBMCs. The bases are TGTGCCAGCAGCTTGGGTCGGGGTTATTACACTGAAGCTTTCTTT. Translated, this is CASSLGRGYYTEAFF.